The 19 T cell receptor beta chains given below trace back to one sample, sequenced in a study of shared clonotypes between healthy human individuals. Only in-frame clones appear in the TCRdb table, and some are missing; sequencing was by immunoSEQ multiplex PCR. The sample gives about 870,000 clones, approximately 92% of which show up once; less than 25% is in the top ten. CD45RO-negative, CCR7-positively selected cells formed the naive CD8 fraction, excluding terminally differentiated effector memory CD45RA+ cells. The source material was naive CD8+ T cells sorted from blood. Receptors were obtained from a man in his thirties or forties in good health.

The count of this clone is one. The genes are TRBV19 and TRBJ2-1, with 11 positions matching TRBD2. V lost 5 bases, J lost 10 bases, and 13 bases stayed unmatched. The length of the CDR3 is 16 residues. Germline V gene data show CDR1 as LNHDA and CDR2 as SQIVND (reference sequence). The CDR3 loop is CASSPGLAGSAWEQFF. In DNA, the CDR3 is TGTGCCAGTAGTCCTGGACTAGCGGGCTCTGCTTGGGAGCAGTTCTTC.

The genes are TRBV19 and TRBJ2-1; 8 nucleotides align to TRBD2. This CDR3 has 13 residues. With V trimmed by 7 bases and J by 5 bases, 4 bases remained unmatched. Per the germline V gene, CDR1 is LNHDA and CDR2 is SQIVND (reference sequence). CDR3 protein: CASNYGGDNEQFF. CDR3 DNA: TGTGCCAGTAATTACGGGGGGGACAATGAGCAGTTCTTC. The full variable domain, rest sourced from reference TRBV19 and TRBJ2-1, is DGGITQSPKYLFRKEGQNVTLSCEQNLNHDAMYWYRQDPGQGLRLIYYSQIVNDFQKGDIAEGYSVSREKKESFPLTVTSAQKNPTAFYLCASNYGGDNEQFFGPGTRLTVL.

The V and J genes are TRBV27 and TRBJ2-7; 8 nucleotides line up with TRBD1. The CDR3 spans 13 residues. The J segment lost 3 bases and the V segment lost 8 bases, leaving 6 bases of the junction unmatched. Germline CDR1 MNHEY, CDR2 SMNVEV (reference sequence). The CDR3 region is CASGNRGVYEQYF. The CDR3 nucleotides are TGTGCCAGCGGAAACAGGGGGGTCTACGAGCAGTACTTC.

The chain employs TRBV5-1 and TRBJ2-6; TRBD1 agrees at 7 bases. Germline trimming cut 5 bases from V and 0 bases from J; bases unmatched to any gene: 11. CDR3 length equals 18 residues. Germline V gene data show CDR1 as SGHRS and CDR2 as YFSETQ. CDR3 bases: TGCGCCAGCAGGCCAATAGGGGGCATAAGCTCTGGGGCCAACGTCCTGACTTTC. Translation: CASRPIGGISSGANVLTF.

The CDR3 reads CASSTRLAVYEQYF. DNA of the CDR3: TGTGCCAGCAGCACTAGACTAGCGGTCTACGAGCAGTACTTC. The V and J genes are TRBV11-2 and TRBJ2-7; 9 bases match TRBD2. Germline V gene lookup returns CDR1 SGHAT and CDR2 FQNNGV. The CDR3 has 14 residues. J gave up 3 bases and V 5 bases, and 5 bases lay outside the gene matches.

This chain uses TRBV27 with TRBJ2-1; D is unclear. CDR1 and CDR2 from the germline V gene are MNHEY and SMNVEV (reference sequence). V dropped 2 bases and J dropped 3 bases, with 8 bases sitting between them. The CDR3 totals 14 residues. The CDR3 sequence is CASSLDRNYNEQFF. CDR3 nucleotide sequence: TGTGCCAGCAGTTTAGATCGAAACTACAATGAGCAGTTCTTC.

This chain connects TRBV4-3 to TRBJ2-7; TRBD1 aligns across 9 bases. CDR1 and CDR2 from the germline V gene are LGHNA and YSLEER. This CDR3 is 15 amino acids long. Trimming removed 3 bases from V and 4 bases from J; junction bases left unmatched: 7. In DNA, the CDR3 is TGCGCCAGCAGCCAGGACAGGGGCCCAGGGTACGAGCAGTACTTC. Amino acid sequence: CASSQDRGPGYEQYF.

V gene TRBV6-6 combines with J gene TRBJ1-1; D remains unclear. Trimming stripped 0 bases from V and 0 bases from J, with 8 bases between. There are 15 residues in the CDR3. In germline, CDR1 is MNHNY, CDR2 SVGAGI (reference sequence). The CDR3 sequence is CASSYSVEVNTEAFF. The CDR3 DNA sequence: TGTGCCAGCAGTTACTCCGTCGAGGTGAACACTGAAGCTTTCTTT.

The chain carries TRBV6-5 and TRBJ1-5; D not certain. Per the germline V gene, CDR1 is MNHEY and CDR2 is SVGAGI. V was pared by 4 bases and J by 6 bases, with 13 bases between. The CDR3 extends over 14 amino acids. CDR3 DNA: TGTGCCAGCAGTTCCACCGGCGCGATTCAGCCCCAGCATTTT. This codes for CASSSTGAIQPQHF.

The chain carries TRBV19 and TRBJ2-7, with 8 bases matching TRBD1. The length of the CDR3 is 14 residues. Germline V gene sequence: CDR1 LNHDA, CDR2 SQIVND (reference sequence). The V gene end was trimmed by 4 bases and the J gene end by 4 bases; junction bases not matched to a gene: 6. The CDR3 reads CASSTGGKWYEQYF. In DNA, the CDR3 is TGTGCCAGTAGTACAGGGGGCAAGTGGTACGAGCAGTACTTC.

DNA for the CDR3: TGTGCCAGCAGTTGGGACAAGAGCTCCTACAATGAGCAGTTCTTC. It encodes CASSWDKSSYNEQFF. The chain joins TRBV6-5 to TRBJ2-1, with D perhaps matching TRBD1 (6 bases). This CDR3 is 15 amino acids long. Between the trimmed V and J ends, which lost 4 bases and 0 bases, there was a span of 10 bases. Germline loops: CDR1 MNHEY, CDR2 SVGAGI.

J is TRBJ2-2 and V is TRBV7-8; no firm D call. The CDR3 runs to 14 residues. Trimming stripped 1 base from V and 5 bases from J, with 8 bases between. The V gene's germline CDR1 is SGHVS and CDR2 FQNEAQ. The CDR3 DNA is TGTGCCAGCAGCTTAGGGATAGGTACCGGGGAGCTGTTTTTT. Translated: CASSLGIGTGELFF. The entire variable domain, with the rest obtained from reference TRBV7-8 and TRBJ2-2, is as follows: GAGVSQSPRYKVAKRGQDVALRCDPISGHVSLFWYQQALGQGPEFLTYFQNEAQLDKSGLPSDRFFAERPEGSVSTLKIQRTQQEDSAVYLCASSLGIGTGELFFGEGSRLTVL.

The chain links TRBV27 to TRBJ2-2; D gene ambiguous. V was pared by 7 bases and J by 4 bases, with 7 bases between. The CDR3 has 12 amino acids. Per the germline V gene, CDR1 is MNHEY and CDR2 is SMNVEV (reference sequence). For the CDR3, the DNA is TGTGCCAGCAAGGCCCCCACCGGGGAGCTGTTTTTT. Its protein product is CASKAPTGELFF.

DNA for the CDR3: TGTGCCAGCAGTCCCCGGGGGGGTAGAGAGCAGTACTTC. It is translated as CASSPRGGREQYF. The rearrangement joins TRBV27 to TRBJ2-7, with TRBD2 matching over 8 bases. V shed 5 bases, J shed 7 bases, and the junction held 7 bases outside the gene matches. CDR1 is MNHEY and CDR2 is SMNVEV in the germline V gene (reference sequence). The CDR3 contains 13 residues.

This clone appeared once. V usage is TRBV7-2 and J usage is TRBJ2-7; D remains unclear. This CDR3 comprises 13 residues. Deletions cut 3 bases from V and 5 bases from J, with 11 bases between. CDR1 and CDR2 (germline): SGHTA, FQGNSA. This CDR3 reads CASSFLGIHEQYF. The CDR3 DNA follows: TGTGCCAGCAGCTTTTTGGGGATCCACGAGCAGTACTTC.

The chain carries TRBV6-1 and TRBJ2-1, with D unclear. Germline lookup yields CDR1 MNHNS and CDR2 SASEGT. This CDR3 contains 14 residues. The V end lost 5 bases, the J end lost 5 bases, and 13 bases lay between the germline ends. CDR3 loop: CASSNSRGNNEQFF. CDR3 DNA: TGTGCCAGCAGTAACTCCCGAGGCAACAATGAGCAGTTCTTC.

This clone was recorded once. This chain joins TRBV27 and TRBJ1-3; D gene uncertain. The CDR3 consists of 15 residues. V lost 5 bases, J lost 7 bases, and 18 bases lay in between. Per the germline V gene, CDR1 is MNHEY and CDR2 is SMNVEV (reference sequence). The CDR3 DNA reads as TGTGCCAGCAGTCCACTAGACACTGGGCGGAACACCATATATTTT. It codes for CASSPLDTGRNTIYF.

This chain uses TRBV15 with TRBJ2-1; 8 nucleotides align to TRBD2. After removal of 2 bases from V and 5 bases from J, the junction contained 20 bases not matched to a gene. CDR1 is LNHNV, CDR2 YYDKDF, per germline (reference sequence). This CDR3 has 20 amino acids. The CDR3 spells CATSRFPSGKIAGTDNEQFF. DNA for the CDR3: TGTGCCACCAGCAGATTCCCCTCCGGGAAAATAGCGGGAACCGACAATGAGCAGTTCTTC.

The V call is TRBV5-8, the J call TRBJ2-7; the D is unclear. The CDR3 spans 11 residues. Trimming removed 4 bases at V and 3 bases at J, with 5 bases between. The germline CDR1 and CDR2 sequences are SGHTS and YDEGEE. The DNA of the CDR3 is TGTGCCAGCAGCCCACGCTACGAGCAGTACTTC. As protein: CASSPRYEQYF.